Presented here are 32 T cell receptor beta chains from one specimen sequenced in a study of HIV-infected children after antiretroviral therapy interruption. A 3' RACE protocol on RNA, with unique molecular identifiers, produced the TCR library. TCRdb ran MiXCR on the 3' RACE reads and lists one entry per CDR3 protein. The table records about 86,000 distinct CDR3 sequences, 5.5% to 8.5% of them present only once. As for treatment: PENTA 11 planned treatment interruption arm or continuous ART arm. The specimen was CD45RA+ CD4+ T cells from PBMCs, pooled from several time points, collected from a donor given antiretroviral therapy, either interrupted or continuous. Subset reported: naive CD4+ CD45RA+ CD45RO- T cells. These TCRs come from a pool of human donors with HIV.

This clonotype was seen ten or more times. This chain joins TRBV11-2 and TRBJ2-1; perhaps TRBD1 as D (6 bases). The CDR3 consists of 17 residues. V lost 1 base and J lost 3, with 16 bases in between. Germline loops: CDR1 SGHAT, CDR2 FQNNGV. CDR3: CASSLGLQGKIYNEQFF. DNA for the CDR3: TGTGCCAGCAGCTTAGGGCTCCAGGGGAAAATCTACAATGAGCAGTTCTTC.

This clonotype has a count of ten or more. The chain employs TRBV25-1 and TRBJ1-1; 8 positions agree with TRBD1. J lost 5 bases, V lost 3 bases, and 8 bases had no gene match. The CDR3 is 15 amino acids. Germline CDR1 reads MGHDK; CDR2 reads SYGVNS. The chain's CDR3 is CASSDGQGRRTEAFF. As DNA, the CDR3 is TGTGCCAGCAGTGATGGACAGGGAAGACGGACTGAAGCTTTCTTT.

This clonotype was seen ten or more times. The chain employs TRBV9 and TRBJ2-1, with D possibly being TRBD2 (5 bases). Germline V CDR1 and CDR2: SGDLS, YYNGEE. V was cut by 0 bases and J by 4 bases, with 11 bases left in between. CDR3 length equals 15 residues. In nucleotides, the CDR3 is TGTGCCAGCAGCGTAGCCCAGGCGGGTTACAATGAGCAGTTCTTC. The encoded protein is CASSVAQAGYNEQFF.

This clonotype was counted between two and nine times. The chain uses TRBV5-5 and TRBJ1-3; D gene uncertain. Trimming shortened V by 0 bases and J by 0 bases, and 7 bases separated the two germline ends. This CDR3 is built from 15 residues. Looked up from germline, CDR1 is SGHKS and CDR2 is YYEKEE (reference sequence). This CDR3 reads CASSLGRISGNTIYF. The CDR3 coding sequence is TGTGCCAGCAGCTTGGGACGTATCTCTGGAAACACCATATATTTT.

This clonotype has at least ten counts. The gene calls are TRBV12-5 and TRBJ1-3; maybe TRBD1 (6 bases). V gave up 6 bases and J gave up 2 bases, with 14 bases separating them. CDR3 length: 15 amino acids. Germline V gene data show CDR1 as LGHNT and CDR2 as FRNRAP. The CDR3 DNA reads TGTGCTAGTGGCCGAAAACAGGGCACTGGAAACACCATATATTTT. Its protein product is CASGRKQGTGNTIYF.

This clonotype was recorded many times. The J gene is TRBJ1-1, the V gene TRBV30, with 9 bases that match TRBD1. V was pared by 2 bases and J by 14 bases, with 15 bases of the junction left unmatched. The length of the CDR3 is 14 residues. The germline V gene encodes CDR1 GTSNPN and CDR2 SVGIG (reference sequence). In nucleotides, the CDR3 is TGTGCCTGGAGTCTTGGGACAGGGTGCACAGAAGTCTTCTTT. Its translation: CAWSLGTGCTEVFF.

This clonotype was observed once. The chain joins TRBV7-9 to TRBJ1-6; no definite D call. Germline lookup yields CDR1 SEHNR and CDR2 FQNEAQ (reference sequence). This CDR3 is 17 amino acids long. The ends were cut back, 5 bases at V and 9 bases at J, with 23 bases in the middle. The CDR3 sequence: CASSPRTDFGISSPLHF. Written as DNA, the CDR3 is TGTGCCAGCAGCCCGAGGACCGACTTTGGTATTAGTTCACCCCTCCACTTT.

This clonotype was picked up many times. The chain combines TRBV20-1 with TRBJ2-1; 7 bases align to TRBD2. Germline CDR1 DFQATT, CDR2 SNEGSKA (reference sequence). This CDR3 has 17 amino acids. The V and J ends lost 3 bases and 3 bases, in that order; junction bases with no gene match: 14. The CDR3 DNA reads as TGCAGTGCTAGGGGGGGGACCAGTTACTTCGGCTACAATGAGCAGTTCTTC. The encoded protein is CSARGGTSYFGYNEQFF.

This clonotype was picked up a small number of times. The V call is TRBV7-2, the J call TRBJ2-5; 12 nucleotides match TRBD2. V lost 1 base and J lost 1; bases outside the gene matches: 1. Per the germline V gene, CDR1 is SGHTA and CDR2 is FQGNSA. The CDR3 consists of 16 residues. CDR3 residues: CASSLVTSGGQETQYF. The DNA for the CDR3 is TGTGCCAGCAGCTTAGTGACTAGCGGGGGCCAAGAGACCCAGTACTTC.

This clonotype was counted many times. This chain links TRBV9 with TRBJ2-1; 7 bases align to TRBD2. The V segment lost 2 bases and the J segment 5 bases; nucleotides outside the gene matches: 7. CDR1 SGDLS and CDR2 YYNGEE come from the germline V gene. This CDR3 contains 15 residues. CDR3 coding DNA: TGTGCCAGCAGCGTTGATGGGCGGGGGAACAATGAGCAGTTCTTC. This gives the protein CASSVDGRGNNEQFF. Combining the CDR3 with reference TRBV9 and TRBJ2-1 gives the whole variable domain DSGVTQTPKHLITATGQRVTLRCSPRSGDLSVYWYQQSLDQGLQFLIQYYNGEERAKGNILERFSAQQFPDLHSELNLSSLELGDSALYFCASSVDGRGNNEQFFGPGTRLTVL.

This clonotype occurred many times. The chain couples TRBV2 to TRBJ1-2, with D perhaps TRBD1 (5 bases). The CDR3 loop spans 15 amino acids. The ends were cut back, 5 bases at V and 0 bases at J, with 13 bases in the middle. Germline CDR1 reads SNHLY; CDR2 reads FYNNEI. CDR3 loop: CASSRDGQANYGYTF. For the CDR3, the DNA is TGTGCCAGCAGTCGGGACGGGCAGGCTAACTATGGCTACACCTTC.

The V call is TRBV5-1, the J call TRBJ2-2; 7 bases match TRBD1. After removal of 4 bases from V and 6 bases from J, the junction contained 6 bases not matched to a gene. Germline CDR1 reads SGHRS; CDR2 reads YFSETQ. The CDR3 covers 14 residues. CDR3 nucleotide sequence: TGCGCCAGCAGCCTCGGGCAGGGGGCCGGGGAGCTGTTTTTT. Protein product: CASSLGQGAGELFF. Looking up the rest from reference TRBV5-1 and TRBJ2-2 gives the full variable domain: KAGVTQTPRYLIKTRGQQVTLSCSPISGHRSVSWYQQTPGQGLQFLFEYFSETQRNKGNFPGRFSGRQFSNSRSEMNVSTLELGDSALYLCASSLGQGAGELFFGEGSRLTVL.

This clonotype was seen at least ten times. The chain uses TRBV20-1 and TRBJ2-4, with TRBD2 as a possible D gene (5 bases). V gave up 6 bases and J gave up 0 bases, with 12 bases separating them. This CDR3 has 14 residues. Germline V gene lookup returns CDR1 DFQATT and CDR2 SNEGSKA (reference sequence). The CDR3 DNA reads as TGCAGTGCCAAGGACGGACTAGCCAAAAACATTCAGTACTTC. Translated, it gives CSAKDGLAKNIQYF.

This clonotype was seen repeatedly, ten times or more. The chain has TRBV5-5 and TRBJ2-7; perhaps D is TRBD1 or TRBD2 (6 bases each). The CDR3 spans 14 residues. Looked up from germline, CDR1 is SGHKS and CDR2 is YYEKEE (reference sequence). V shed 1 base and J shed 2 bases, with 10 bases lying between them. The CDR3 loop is CASSLTGATYEQYF. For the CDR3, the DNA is TGTGCCAGCAGCTTGACGGGGGCTACCTACGAGCAGTACTTC. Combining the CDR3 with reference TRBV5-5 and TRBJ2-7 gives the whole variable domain DAGVTQSPTHLIKTRGQQVTLRCSPISGHKSVSWYQQVLGQGPQFIFQYYEKEERGRGNFPDRFSARQFPNYSSELNVNALLLGDSALYLCASSLTGATYEQYFGPGTRLTVT.

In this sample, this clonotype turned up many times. The CDR3 spells CATSDLPPGVTVRDQPQHF. The DNA of the CDR3 is TGTGCCACCAGTGATTTGCCTCCAGGAGTGACAGTACGGGATCAGCCCCAGCATTTT. This chain joins TRBV24-1 and TRBJ1-5; D is perhaps TRBD1 (5 bases). This CDR3 is 19 amino acids long. Germline CDR1 KGHDR, CDR2 SFDVKD. Trimming pared 0 bases from V and 5 bases from J, leaving 22 bases between.

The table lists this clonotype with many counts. The CDR3 DNA reads TGTGCCAGCAGAACGGACGGAACCAATGAGCAGTTCTTC. Amino acids: CASRTDGTNEQFF. The chain employs TRBV2 and TRBJ2-1; no reliable D call. This CDR3 is built from 13 residues. Trimming shortened V by 6 bases and J by 6 bases, and 12 bases separated the two germline ends. The V gene's germline CDR1 is SNHLY and CDR2 FYNNEI. Full variable domain (rest looked up from reference TRBV2 and TRBJ2-1): EPEVTQTPSHQVTQMGQEVILRCVPISNHLYFYWYRQILGQKVEFLVSFYNNEISEKSEIFDDQFSVERPDGSNFTLKIRSTKLEDSAMYFCASRTDGTNEQFFGPGTRLTVL.

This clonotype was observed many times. The CDR3 DNA sequence: TGTGCCAGCAGCGACGGACAGTCCAATGAAAAACTGTTTTTT. It translates to CASSDGQSNEKLFF. V gene TRBV12-3 or TRBV12-4 combines with J gene TRBJ1-4; D is perhaps TRBD1 (6 bases). V was pared by 6 bases and J by 5 bases, with 13 bases between. The CDR3 consists of 14 residues.

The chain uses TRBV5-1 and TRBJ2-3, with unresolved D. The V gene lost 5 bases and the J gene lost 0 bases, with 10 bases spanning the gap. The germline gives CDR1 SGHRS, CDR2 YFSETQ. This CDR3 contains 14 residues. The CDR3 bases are TGCGCCAGCAGGAGAGTCAGAAGCACAGATACGCAGTATTTT. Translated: CASRRVRSTDTQYF.

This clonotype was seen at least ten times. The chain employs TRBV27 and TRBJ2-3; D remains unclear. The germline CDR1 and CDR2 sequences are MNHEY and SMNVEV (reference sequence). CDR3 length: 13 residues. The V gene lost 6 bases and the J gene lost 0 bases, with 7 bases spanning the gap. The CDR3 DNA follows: TGTGCCAGCAGGGTAACTAGCACAGATACGCAGTATTTT. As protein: CASRVTSTDTQYF.

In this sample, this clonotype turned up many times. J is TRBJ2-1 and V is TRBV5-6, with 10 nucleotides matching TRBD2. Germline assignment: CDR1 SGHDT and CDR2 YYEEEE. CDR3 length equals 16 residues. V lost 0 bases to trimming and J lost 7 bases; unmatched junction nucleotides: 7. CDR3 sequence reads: CASSLVAGGGWNEQFF. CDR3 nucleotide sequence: TGTGCCAGCAGCTTGGTAGCGGGAGGCGGTTGGAATGAGCAGTTCTTC.

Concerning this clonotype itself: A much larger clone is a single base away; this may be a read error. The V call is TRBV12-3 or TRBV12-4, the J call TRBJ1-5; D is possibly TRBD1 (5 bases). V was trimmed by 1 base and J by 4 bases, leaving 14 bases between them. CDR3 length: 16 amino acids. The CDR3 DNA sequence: TGTGCCAGCAGTTTAGACTTAAGTGGGGCAAATCAGCCCCAGCATTTT. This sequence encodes CASSLDLSGANQPQHF.

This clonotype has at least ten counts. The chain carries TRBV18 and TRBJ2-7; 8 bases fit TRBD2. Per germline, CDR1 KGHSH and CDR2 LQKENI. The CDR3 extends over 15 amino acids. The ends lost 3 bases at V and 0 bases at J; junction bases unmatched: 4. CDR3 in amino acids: CASSPKSGGSYEQYF. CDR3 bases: TGTGCCAGCTCACCCAAAAGCGGGGGCTCCTACGAGCAGTACTTC.

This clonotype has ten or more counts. The CDR3 DNA reads as TGTGCCAGCAGCCATGGTATTCGGAAGATTCGCCATACAGATACGCAGTATTTT. Translation: CASSHGIRKIRHTDTQYF. V is TRBV14 and J is TRBJ2-3; D not resolved. The germline CDR1 and CDR2 sequences are SGHDN and FVKESK. The CDR3 loop spans 18 amino acids. V was trimmed by 3 bases and J by 3 bases, leaving 22 bases between them.

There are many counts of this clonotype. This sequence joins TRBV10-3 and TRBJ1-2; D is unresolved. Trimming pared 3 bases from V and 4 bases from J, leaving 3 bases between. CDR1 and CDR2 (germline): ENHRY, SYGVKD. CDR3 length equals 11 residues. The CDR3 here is CAISDAYGYTF. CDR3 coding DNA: TGTGCCATCAGTGATGCCTATGGCTACACCTTC.

The CDR3 loop reads CSVDLRAAGSEAFF. The CDR3, as DNA: TGCAGCGTTGACCTTCGGGCAGCGGGCTCTGAAGCTTTCTTT. The rearrangement uses TRBV29-1 and TRBJ1-1; no clear D gene. V was trimmed by 3 bases and J by 6 bases, leaving 17 bases between them. Per the germline V gene, CDR1 is SQVTM and CDR2 is ANQGSEA. This CDR3 contains 14 residues.

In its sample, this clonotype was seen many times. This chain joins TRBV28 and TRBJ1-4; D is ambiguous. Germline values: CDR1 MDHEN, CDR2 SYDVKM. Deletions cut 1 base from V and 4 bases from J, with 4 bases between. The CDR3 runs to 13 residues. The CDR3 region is CASSLSRNEKLFF. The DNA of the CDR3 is TGTGCCAGCAGTTTATCCCGTAATGAAAAACTGTTTTTT.

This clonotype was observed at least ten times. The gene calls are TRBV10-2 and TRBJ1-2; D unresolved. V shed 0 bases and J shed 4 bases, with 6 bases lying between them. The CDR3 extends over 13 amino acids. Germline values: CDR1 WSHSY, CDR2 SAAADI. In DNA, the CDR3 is TGCGCCAGCAGTGAGTCGATAGCCTATGGCTACACCTTC. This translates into CASSESIAYGYTF.

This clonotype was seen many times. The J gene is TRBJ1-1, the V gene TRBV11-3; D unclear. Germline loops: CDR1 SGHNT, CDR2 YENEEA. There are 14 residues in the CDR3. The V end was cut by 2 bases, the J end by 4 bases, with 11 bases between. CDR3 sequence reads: CASSLSGVTTEAFF. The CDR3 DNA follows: TGTGCCAGCAGCTTATCCGGGGTGACCACTGAAGCTTTCTTT.

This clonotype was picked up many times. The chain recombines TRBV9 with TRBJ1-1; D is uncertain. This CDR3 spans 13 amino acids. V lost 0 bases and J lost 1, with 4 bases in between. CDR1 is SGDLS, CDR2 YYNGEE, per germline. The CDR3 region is CASSVGPNTEAFF. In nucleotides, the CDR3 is TGTGCCAGCAGCGTAGGACCGAACACTGAAGCTTTCTTT.

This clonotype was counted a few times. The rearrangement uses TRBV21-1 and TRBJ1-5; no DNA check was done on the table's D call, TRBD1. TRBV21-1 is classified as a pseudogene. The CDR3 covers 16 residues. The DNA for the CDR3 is TGTGCCAGCAGCAAAAGGCCGGGACAGGGGGCCCTGCCCCAGCATTTT. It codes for CASSKRPGQGALPQHF.

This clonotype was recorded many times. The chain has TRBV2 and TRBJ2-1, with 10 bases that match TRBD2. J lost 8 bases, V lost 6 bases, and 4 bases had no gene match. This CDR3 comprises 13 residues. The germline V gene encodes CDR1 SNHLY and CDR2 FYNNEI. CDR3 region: CASRPGLADEQFF. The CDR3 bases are TGTGCCAGCAGGCCCGGACTAGCGGATGAGCAGTTCTTC.

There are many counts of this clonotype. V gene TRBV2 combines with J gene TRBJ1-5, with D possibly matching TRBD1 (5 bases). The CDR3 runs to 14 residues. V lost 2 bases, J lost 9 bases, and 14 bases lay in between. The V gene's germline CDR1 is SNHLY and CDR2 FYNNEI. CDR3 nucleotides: TGTGCCAGCAGTGAAAGTAGGGGAAGAATGCCCCAGCATTTT. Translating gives CASSESRGRMPQHF. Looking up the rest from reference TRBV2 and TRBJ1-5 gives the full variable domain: EPEVTQTPSHQVTQMGQEVILRCVPISNHLYFYWYRQILGQKVEFLVSFYNNEISEKSEIFDDQFSVERPDGSNFTLKIRSTKLEDSAMYFCASSESRGRMPQHFGDGTRLSIL.